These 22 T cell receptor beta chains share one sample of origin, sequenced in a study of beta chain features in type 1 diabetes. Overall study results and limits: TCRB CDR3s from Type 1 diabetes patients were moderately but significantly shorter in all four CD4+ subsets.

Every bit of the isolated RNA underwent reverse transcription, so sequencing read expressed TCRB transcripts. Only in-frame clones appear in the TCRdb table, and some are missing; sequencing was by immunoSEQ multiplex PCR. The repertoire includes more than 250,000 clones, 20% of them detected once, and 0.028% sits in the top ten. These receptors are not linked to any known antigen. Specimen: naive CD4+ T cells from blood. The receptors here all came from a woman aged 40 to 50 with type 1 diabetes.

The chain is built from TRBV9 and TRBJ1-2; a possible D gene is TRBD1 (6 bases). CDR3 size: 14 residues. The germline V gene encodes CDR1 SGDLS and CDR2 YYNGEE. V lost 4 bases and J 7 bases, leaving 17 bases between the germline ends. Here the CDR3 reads CASSSVGGAFGYTF. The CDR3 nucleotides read TGTGCCAGCAGCAGTGTCGGGGGGGCTTTTGGCTACACCTTC.

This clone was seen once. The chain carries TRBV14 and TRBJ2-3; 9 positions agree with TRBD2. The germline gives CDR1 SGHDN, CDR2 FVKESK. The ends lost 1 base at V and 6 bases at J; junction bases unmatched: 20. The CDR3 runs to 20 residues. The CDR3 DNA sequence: TGTGCCAGCAGCCAAGGTGACCCCTGGACTAGCGTTAGAGGATTGGATACGCAGTATTTT. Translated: CASSQGDPWTSVRGLDTQYF.

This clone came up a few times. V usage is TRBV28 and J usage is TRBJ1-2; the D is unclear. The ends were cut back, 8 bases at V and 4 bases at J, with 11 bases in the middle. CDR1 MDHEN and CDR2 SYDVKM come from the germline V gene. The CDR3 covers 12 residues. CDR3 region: CASLGQVYGYTF. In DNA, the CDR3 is TGTGCCAGCTTGGGCCAAGTCTATGGCTACACCTTC.

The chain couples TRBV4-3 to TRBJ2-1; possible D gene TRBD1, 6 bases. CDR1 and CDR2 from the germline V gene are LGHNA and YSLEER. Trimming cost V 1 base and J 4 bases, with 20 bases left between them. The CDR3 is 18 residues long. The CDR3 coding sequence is TGCGCCAGCAGCCAAGGGGGCCAGACAGGCAAGTTTTACAATGAGCAGTTCTTC. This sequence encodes CASSQGGQTGKFYNEQFF.

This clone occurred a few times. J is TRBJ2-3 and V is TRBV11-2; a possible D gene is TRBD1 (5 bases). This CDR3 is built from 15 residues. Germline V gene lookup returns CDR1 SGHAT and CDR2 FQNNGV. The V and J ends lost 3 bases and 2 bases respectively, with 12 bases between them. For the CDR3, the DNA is TGTGCCAGCAGCTTTGGGGTCAGGGACACAGATACGCAGTATTTT. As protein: CASSFGVRDTDTQYF. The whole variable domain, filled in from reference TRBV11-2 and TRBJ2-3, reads EAGVAQSPRYKIIEKRQSVAFWCNPISGHATLYWYQQILGQGPKLLIQFQNNGVVDDSQLPKDRFSAERLKGVDSTLKIQPAKLEDSAVYLCASSFGVRDTDTQYFGPGTRLTVL.

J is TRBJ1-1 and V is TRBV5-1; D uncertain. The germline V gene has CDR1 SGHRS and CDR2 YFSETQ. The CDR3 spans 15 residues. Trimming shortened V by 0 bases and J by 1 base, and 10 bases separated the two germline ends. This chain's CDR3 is CASSLGPGENTEAFF. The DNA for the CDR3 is TGCGCCAGCAGCTTGGGCCCGGGAGAGAACACTGAAGCTTTCTTT.

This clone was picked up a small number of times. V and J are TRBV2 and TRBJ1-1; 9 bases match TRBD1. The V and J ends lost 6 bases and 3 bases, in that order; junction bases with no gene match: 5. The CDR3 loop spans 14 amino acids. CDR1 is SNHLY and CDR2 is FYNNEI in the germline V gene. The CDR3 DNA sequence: TGTGCCAGCAGCGTCGGACAGGGGTACACTGAAGCTTTCTTT. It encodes CASSVGQGYTEAFF.

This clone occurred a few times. The CDR3 DNA reads TGTGCCAGCAGATGGACTAGCGGTTACAATGAGCAGTTCTTC. Amino acids: CASRWTSGYNEQFF. This sequence joins TRBV27 and TRBJ2-1; TRBD2 matches at 10 bases. The V gene end was trimmed by 6 bases and the J gene end by 4 bases; junction bases not matched to a gene: 3. The CDR3 totals 14 residues. The germline V gene encodes CDR1 MNHEY and CDR2 SMNVEV (reference sequence).

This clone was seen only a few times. CDR3 protein: CASSLLTQTWEQYF. The CDR3 bases are TGTGCCAGCAGCTTATTAACGCAGACTTGGGAGCAGTACTTC. The genes are TRBV11-1 and TRBJ2-7; D remains ambiguous. In germline, CDR1 is SGHAT, CDR2 FQDESV (reference sequence). The CDR3 consists of 14 residues. Trimming shortened V by 2 bases and J by 7 bases, and 15 bases separated the two germline ends.

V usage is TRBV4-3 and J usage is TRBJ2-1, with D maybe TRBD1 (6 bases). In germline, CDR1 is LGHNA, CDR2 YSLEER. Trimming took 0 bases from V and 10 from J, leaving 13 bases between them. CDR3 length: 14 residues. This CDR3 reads CASSQDGPGTEQFF. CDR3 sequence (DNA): TGCGCCAGCAGCCAAGATGGGCCCGGGACAGAGCAGTTCTTC.

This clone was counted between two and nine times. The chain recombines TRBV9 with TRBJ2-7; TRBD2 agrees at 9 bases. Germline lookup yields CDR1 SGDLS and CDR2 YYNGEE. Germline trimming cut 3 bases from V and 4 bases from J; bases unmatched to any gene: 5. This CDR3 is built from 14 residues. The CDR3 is CASSGGGRAYEQYF. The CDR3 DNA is TGTGCCAGCAGCGGTGGCGGGAGGGCGTACGAGCAGTACTTC. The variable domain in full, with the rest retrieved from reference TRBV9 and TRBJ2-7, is DSGVTQTPKHLITATGQRVTLRCSPRSGDLSVYWYQQSLDQGLQFLIQYYNGEERAKGNILERFSAQQFPDLHSELNLSSLELGDSALYFCASSGGGRAYEQYFGPGTRLTVT.

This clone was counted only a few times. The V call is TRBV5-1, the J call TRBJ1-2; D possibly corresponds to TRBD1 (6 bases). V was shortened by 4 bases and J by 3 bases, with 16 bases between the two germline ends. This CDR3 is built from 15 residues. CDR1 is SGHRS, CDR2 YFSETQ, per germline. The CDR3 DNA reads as TGCGCCAGCAGCCCGGGACAATCGAGGGACTATGGCTACACCTTC. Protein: CASSPGQSRDYGYTF.

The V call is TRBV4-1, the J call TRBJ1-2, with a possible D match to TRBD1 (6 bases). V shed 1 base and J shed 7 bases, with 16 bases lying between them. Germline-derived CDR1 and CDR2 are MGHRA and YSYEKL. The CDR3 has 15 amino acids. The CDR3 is CASSQADRSVFGYTF. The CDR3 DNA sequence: TGCGCCAGCAGCCAAGCGGACAGAAGTGTTTTTGGCTACACCTTC.

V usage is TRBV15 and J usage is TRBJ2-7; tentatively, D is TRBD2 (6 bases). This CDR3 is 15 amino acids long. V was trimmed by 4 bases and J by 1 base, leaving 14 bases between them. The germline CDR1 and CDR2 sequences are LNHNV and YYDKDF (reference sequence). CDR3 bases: TGTGCCACCAGCACCCCAGGCCGGGGGTCCTACGAGCAGTACTTC. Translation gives CATSTPGRGSYEQYF.

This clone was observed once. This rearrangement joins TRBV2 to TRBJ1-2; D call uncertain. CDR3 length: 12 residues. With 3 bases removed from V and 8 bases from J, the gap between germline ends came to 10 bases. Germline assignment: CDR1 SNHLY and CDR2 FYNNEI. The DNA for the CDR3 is TGTGCCAGCAGTGAGGCCGCTTTGGGCTACACCTTC. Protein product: CASSEAALGYTF.

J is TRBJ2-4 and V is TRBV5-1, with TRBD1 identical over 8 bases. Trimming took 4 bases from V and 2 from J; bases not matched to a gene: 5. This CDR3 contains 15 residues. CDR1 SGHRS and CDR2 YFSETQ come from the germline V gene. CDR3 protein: CASSPGQGSKNIQYF. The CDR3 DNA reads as TGCGCCAGCAGCCCCGGACAGGGTTCCAAAAACATTCAGTACTTC.

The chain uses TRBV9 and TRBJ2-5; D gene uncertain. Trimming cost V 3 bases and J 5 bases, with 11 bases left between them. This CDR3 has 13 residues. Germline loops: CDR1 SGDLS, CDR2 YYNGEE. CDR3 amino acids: CASSGEFRETQYF. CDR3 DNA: TGTGCCAGCAGCGGCGAGTTCAGGGAGACCCAGTACTTC.

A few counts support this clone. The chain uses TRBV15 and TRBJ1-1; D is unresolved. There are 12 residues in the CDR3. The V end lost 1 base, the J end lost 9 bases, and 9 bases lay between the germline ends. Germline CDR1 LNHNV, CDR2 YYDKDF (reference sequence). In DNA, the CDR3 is TGTGCCACCAGCAGAGTCACAGCCAAAGCTTTCTTT. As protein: CATSRVTAKAFF.

The CDR3 reads CSVEKGGGKDTIEYEQYF. CDR3 coding DNA: TGCAGCGTTGAAAAGGGGGGAGGGAAGGACACGATCGAATACGAGCAGTACTTC. This sequence joins TRBV29-1 and TRBJ2-7; TRBD2 might be the D (7 bases). This CDR3 spans 18 amino acids. Trimming removed 2 bases at V and 4 bases at J, with 27 bases between. Germline CDR1 is SQVTM and CDR2 is ANQGSEA.

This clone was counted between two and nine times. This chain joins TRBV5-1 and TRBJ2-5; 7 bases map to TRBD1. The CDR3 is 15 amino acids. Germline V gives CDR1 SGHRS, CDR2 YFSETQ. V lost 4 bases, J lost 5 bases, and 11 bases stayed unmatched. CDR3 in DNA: TGCGCCAGCAGCGTAGTGGGGGACAGAGGGGAGACCCAGTACTTC. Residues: CASSVVGDRGETQYF. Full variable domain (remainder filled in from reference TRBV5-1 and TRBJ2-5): KAGVTQTPRYLIKTRGQQVTLSCSPISGHRSVSWYQQTPGQGLQFLFEYFSETQRNKGNFPGRFSGRQFSNSRSEMNVSTLELGDSALYLCASSVVGDRGETQYFGPGTRLLVL.

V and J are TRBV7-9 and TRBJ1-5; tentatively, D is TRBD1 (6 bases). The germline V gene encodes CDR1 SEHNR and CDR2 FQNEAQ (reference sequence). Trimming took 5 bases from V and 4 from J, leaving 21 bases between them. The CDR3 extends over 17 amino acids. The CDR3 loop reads CASSAELGAGFNQPQHF. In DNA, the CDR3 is TGTGCCAGCAGCGCTGAACTGGGGGCTGGCTTTAATCAGCCCCAGCATTTT. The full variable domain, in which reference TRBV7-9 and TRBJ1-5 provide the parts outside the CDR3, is DTGVSQNPRHKITKRGQNVTFRCDPISEHNRLYWYRQTLGQGPEFLTYFQNEAQLEKSRLLSDRFSAERPKGSFSTLEIQRTEQGDSAMYLCASSAELGAGFNQPQHFGDGTRLSIL.

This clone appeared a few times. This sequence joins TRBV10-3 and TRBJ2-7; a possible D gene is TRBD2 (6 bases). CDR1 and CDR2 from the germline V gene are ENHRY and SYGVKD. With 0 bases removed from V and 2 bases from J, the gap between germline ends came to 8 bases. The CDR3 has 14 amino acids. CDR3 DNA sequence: TGTGCCATCAGTGAGTCGGGACTTACCTACGAGCAGTACTTC. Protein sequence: CAISESGLTYEQYF.